This T cell receptor (beta chain) is drawn from a study of cytomegalovirus exposure and HLA in healthy donors. Clones were read by immunoSEQ multiplex PCR, and TCRdb kept only the in-frame ones, dropping some. This sample has 200,000 to 300,000 clones, with roughly 91% found just once. V lost 8 bases to trimming and J lost 0 bases, with 11 bases between them. This CDR3 is 12 amino acids long. In germline, CDR1 is SQVTM, CDR2 ANQGSEA. The material sequenced was PBMCs. The rearrangement links TRBV29-1 to TRBJ2-7; D unclear. The TCR comes from a woman between 25 and 40 years old in good health and CMV-seronegative. The CDR3 loop is CSTFDNSYEQYF. The CDR3 DNA reads as TGCAGCACCTTTGACAACTCCTACGAGCAGTACTTC.